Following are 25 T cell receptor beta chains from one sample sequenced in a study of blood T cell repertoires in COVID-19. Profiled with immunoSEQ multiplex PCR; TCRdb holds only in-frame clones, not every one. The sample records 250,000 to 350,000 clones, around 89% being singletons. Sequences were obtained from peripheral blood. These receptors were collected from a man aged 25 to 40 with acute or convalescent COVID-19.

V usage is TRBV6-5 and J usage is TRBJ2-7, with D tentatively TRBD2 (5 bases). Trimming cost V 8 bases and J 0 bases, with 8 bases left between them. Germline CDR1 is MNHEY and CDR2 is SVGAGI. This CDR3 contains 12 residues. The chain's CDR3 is CASGSYSYEQYF. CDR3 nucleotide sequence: TGTGCCAGCGGGAGTTACTCCTACGAGCAGTACTTC.

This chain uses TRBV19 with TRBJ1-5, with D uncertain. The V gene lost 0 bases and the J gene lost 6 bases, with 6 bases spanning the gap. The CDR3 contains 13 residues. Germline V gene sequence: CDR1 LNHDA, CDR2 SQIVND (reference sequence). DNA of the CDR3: TGTGCCAGTAGTATAGATCCTCGTCAGCCCCAGCATTTT. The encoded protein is CASSIDPRQPQHF.

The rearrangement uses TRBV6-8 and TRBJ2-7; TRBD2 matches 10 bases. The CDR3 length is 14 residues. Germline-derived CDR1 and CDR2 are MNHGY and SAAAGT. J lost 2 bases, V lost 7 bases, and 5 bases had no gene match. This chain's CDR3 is CASTSLAGTYEQYF. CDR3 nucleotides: TGTGCCAGCACCTCACTAGCGGGAACCTACGAGCAGTACTTC.

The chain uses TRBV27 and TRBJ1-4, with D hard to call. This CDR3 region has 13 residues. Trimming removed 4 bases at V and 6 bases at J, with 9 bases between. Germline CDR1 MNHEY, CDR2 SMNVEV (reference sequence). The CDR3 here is CASSSLFDEKLFF. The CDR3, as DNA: TGTGCCAGCAGTTCTCTGTTTGATGAAAAACTGTTTTTT. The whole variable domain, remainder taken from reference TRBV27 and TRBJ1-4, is EAQVTQNPRYLITVTGKKLTVTCSQNMNHEYMSWYRQDPGLGLRQIYYSMNVEVTDKGDVPEGYKVSRKEKRNFPLILESPSPNQTSLYFCASSSLFDEKLFFGSGTQLSVL.

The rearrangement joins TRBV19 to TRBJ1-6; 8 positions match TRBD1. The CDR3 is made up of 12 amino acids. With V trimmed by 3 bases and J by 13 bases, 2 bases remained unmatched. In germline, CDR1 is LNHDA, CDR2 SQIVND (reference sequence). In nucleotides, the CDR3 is TGTGCCAGTAGTATCAGGGGGCTGCCCCTCCACTTT. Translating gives CASSIRGLPLHF.

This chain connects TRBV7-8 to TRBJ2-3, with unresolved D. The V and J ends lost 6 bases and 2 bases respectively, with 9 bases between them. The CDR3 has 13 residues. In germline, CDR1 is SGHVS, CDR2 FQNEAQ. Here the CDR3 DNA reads TGTGCCAGCAGTGCAGTTGACACAGATACGCAGTATTTT. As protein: CASSAVDTDTQYF.

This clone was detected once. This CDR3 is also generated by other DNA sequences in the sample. The CDR3 region has the DNA TGTGCCAGCAGTTTCAGGGGCTCTGGAAACACCATATATTTT. Its translation is CASSFRGSGNTIYF. The J gene is TRBJ1-3, the V gene TRBV28; tentative D call: TRBD1 (6 bases). Germline CDR1 and CDR2: MDHEN and SYDVKM. The CDR3 sequence is 14 residues long. The V end lost 3 bases, the J end lost 0 bases, and 6 bases lay between the germline ends.

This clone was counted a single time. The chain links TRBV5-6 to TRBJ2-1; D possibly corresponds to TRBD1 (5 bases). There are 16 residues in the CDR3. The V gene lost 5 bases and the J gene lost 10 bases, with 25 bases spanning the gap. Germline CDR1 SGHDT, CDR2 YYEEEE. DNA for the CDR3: TGTGCCAGCAGTCACCGGCGCAGGGTCGCCTTAAGGGAGCAGTTCTTC. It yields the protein CASSHRRRVALREQFF.

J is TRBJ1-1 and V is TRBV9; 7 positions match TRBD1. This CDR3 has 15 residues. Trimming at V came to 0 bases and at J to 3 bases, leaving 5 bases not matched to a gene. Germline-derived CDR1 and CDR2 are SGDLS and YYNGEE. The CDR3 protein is CASSVGPGGHTEAFF. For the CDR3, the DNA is TGTGCCAGCAGCGTAGGACCAGGGGGGCACACTGAAGCTTTCTTT.

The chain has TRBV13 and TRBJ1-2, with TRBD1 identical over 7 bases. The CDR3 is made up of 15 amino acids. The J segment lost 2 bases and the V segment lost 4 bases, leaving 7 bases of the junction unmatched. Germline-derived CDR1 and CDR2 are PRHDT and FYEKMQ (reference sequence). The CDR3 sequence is CASSSGGRGNYGYTF. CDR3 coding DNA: TGTGCCAGCAGCTCAGGTGGCAGGGGGAACTATGGCTACACCTTC.

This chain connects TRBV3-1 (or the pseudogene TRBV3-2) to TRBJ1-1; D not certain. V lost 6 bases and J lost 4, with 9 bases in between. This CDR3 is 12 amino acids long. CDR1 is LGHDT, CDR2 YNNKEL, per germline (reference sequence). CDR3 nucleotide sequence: TGTGCCAGCAGTTACAGTTCCACTGAAGCTTTCTTT. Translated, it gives CASSYSSTEAFF.

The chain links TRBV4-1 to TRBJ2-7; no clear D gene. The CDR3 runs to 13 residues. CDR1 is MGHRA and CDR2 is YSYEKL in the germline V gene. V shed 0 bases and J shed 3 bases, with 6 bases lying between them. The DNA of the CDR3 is TGCGCCAGCAGCCAAGAGCCGCGCTACGAGCAGTACTTC. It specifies CASSQEPRYEQYF.

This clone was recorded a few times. This CDR3 reads CATSDLGGSGTDTQYF. The DNA of the CDR3 is TGTGCCACCAGTGATTTGGGAGGTTCGGGCACAGATACGCAGTATTTT. This chain uses TRBV24-1 with TRBJ2-3; D might be TRBD2 (5 bases). V was shortened by 0 bases and J by 1 base, with 10 bases between the two germline ends. This CDR3 is built from 16 residues. Looked up from germline, CDR1 is KGHDR and CDR2 is SFDVKD.

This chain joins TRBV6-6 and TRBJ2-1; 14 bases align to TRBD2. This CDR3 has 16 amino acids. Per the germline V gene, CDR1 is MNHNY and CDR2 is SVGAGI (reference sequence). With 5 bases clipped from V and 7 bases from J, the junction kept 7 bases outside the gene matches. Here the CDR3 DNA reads TGTGCCAGCAGTACCCCGGGACTAGCGGGAGAGAATGAGCAGTTCTTC. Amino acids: CASSTPGLAGENEQFF.

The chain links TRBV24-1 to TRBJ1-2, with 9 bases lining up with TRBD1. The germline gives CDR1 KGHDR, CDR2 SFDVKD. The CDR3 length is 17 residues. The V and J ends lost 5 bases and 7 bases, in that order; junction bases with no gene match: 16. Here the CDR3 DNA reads TGTGCCACCAGTGCCCTAAAGGGGACAGGGTGGTCGTGTGGCTACACCTTC. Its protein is CATSALKGTGWSCGYTF.

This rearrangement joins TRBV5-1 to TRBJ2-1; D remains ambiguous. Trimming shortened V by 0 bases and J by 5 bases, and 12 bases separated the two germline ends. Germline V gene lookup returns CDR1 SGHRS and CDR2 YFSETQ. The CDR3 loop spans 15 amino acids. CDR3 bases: TGCGCCAGCAGCTTGGGAGGTGAAGGCAACAATGAGCAGTTCTTC. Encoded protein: CASSLGGEGNNEQFF.

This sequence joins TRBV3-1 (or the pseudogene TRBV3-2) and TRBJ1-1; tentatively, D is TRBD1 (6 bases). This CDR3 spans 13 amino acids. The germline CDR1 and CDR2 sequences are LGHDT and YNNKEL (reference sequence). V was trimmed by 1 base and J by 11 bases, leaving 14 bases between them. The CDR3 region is CASSQAVRGWAFF. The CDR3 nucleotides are TGTGCCAGCAGCCAAGCTGTCAGGGGATGGGCTTTCTTT.

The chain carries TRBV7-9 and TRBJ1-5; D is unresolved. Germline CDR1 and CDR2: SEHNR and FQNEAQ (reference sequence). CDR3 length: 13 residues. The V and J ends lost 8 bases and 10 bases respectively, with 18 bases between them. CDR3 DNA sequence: TGTGCCAGCTCTCGGGGTATGGGCAACCCCCAGCATTTT. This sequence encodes CASSRGMGNPQHF.

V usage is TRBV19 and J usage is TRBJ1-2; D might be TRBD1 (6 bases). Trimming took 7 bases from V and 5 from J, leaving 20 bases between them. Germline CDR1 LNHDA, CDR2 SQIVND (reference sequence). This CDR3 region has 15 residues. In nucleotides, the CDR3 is TGTGCCAGTACCTCAAACGGACAGCTGACTTATGGCTACACCTTC. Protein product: CASTSNGQLTYGYTF.

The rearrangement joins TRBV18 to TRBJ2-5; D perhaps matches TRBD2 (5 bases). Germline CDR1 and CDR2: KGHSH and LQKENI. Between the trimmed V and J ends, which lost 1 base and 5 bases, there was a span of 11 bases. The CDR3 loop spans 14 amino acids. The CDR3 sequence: CASSPLSPGETQYF. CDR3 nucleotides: TGTGCCAGCTCACCACTATCCCCGGGGGAGACCCAGTACTTC.

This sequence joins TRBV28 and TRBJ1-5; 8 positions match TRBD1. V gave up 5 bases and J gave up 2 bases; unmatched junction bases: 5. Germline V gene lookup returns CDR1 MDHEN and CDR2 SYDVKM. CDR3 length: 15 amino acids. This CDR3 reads CASSGAGGGNQPQHF. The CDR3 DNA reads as TGTGCCAGCAGTGGAGCAGGGGGCGGCAATCAGCCCCAGCATTTT.

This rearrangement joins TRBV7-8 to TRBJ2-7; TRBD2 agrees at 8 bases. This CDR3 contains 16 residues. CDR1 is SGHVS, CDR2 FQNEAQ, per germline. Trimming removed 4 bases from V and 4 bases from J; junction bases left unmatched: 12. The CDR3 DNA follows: TGTGCCAGCAGCTCCCCCGATTGGACTAGCCCTTACGAGCAGTACTTC. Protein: CASSSPDWTSPYEQYF. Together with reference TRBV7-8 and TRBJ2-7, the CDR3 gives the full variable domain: GAGVSQSPRYKVAKRGQDVALRCDPISGHVSLFWYQQALGQGPEFLTYFQNEAQLDKSGLPSDRFFAERPEGSVSTLKIQRTQQEDSAVYLCASSSPDWTSPYEQYFGPGTRLTVT.

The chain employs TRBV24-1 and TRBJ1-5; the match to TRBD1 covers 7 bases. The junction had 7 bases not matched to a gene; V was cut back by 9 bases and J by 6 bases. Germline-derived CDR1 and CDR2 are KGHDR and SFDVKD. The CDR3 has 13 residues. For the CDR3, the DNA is TGTGCCACCCTGACAGGGTCAGGTCAGCCCCAGCATTTT. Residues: CATLTGSGQPQHF.

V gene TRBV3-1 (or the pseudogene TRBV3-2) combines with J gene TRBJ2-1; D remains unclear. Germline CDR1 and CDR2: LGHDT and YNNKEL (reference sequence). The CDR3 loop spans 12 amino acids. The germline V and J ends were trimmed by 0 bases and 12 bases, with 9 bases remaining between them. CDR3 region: CASSQDLRGQFF. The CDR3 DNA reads TGTGCCAGCAGCCAAGATCTTCGCGGGCAGTTCTTC.

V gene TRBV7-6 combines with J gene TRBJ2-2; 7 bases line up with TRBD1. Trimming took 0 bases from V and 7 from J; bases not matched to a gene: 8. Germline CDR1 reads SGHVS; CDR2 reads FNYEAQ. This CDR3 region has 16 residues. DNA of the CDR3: TGTGCCAGCAGCTTAGCAGACAGGGCGAAGGGCGGGGAGCTGTTTTTT. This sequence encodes CASSLADRAKGGELFF. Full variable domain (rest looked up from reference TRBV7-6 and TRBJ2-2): GAGVSQSPRYKVTKRGQDVALRCDPISGHVSLYWYRQALGQGPEFLTYFNYEAQQDKSGLPNDRFSAERPEGSISTLTIQRTEQRDSAMYRCASSLADRAKGGELFFGEGSRLTVL.